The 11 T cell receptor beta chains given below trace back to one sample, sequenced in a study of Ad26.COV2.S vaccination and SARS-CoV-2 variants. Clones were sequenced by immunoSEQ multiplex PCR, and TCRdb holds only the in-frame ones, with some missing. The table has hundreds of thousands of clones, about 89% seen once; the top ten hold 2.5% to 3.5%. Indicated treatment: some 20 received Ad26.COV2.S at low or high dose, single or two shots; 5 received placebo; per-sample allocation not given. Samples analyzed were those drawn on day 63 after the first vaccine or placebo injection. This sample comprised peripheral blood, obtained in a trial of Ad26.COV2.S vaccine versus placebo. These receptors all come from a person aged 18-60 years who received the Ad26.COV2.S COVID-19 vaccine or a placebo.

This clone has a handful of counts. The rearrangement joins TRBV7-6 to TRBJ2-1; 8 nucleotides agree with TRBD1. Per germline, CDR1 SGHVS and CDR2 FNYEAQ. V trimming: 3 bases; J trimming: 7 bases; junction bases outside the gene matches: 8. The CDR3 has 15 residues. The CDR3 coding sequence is TGTGCCAGCAGCTTCAACCAGGGGGCGGGGAATGAGCAGTTCTTC. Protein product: CASSFNQGAGNEQFF.

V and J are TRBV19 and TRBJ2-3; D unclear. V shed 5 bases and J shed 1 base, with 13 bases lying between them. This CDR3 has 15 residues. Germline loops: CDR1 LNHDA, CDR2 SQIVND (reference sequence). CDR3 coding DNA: TGTGCCAGTAGTTTCCGCCGTGGGGGCACAGATACGCAGTATTTT. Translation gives CASSFRRGGTDTQYF.

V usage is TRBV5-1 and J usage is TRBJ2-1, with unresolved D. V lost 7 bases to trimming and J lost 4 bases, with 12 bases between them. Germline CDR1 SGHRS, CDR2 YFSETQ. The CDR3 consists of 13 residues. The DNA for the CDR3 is TGCGCCAGCCACGAGCAGGATTACAATGAGCAGTTCTTC. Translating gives CASHEQDYNEQFF.

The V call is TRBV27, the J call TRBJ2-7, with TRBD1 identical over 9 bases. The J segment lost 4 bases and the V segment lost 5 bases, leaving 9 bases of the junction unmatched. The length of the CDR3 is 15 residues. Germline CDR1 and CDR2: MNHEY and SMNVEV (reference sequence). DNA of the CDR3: TGTGCCAGCAGTCAATCGACAGGGGGGCTATACGAGCAGTACTTC. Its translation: CASSQSTGGLYEQYF.

This CDR3 is CASSGASGRDTQYF. CDR3 coding DNA: TGTGCCAGCAGCGGTGCTAGCGGGAGGGATACGCAGTATTTT. The J gene is TRBJ2-3, the V gene TRBV4-2; 11 bases map to TRBD2. The CDR3 runs to 14 residues. V shed 5 bases, J shed 6 bases, and the junction held 4 bases outside the gene matches. CDR1 LGHNA and CDR2 YNFKEQ come from the germline V gene.

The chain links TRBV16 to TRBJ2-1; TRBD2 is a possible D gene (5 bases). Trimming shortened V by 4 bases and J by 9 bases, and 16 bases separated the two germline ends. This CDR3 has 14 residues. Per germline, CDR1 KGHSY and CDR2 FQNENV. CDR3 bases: TGTGCCAGCAGCCGGGAGCCAGGAATGGCTGAGCAGTTCTTC. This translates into CASSREPGMAEQFF.

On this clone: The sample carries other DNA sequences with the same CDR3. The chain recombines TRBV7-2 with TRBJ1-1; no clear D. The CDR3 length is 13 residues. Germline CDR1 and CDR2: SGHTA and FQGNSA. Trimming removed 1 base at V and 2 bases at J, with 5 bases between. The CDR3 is CASSLETNTEAFF. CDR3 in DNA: TGTGCCAGCAGCTTAGAGACAAACACTGAAGCTTTCTTT.

CDR3 sequence: CASSLRADSSYNSPLHF. Written as DNA, the CDR3 is TGCGCCAGCAGCTTGAGAGCGGACAGCTCCTATAATTCACCCCTCCACTTT. The chain has TRBV5-1 and TRBJ1-6, with D possibly TRBD1 on 6 matching bases. The germline V gene has CDR1 SGHRS and CDR2 YFSETQ. The CDR3 is 17 residues long. V lost 1 base to trimming and J lost 0 bases, with 11 bases between them. The full variable domain, rest sourced from reference TRBV5-1 and TRBJ1-6, is KAGVTQTPRYLIKTRGQQVTLSCSPISGHRSVSWYQQTPGQGLQFLFEYFSETQRNKGNFPGRFSGRQFSNSRSEMNVSTLELGDSALYLCASSLRADSSYNSPLHFGNGTRLTVT.

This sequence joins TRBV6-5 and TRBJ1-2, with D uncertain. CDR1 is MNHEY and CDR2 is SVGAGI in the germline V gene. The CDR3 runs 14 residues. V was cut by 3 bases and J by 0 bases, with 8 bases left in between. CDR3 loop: CASSYLTANYGYTF. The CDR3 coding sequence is TGTGCCAGCAGTTATTTGACTGCTAACTATGGCTACACCTTC.

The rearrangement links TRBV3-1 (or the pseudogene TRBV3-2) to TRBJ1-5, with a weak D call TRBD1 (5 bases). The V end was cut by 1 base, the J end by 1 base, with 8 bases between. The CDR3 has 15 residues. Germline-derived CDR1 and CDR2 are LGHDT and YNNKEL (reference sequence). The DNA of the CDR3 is TGTGCCAGCAGCCAAGGGGGCACGAGCAATCAGCCCCAGCATTTT. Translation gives CASSQGGTSNQPQHF.

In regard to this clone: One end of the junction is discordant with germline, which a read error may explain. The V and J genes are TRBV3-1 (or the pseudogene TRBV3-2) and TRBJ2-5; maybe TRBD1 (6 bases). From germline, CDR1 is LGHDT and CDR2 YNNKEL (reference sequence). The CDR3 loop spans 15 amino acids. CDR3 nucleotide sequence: TGTGCCAGCAGCCAAGTGAGGACAGCAAGAGAGTCCCAGTACTTC. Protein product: CASSQVRTARESQYF.